Listed below are T cell receptor beta chains from one sample, sequenced in a study of cytomegalovirus exposure and HLA in healthy donors. Here immunoSEQ multiplex PCR was the method, and the copy in TCRdb shows in-frame clones only, minus some. Among about 160,000 clones listed, more than 60% were seen once. The specimen sequenced was PBMCs. The receptors derive from a woman in her 30s in good health and CMV-seronegative. Each CDR3 is given with its conserved first and last residue. Fields, in order: V gene, clone size, J gene, D gene, CDR3 protein, CDR3 DNA. D genes are given only for firm matches. Size is omitted from some rows. Given values are once, few, many or a class for expanded clones.

v_gene: TRBV18
abundance: few
j_gene: TRBJ2-2
d_gene: .
CDR3aa: CASSPQNEQLFF
CDR3nt: TGTGCCAGCTCACCCCAAAACGAGCAGCTGTTTTTT

v_gene: TRBV5-1
abundance: .
j_gene: TRBJ2-6
d_gene: .
CDR3aa: CASRPTGTGANVLTF
CDR3nt: TGCGCCAGCAGACCCACAGGGACGGGGGCCAACGTCCTGACTTTC

v_gene: TRBV30
abundance: .
j_gene: TRBJ2-5
d_gene: TRBD1
CDR3aa: CAWGGGTGGPNQETQYF
CDR3nt: TGTGCCTGGGGGGGTGGGACAGGGGGCCCAAACCAAGAGACCCAGTACTTC

v_gene: TRBV18
abundance: .
j_gene: TRBJ1-6
d_gene: .
CDR3aa: CASSPTDTDSPLHF
CDR3nt: TGTGCCAGCTCACCTACCGATACGGATTCACCCCTCCACTTT

v_gene: TRBV28
abundance: once
j_gene: TRBJ1-2
d_gene: TRBD1
CDR3aa: CASLGTGANYGYTF
CDR3nt: TGTGCCAGTCTGGGGACAGGGGCGAACTATGGCTACACCTTC

v_gene: TRBV27
abundance: .
j_gene: TRBJ2-1
d_gene: .
CDR3aa: CASSYLGSNEQFF
CDR3nt: TGTGCCAGCAGTTATCTAGGGAGCAATGAGCAGTTCTTC

v_gene: TRBV6-5
abundance: .
j_gene: TRBJ2-1
d_gene: TRBD2
CDR3aa: CASIFSGGYEQFF
CDR3nt: TGTGCCAGCATTTTTAGCGGGGGGTACGAGCAGTTCTTC

v_gene: TRBV5-1
abundance: .
j_gene: TRBJ2-2
d_gene: .
CDR3aa: CASSPTGNTGELFF
CDR3nt: TGCGCCAGCAGCCCCACAGGGAACACCGGGGAGCTGTTTTTT

v_gene: TRBV5-1
abundance: .
j_gene: TRBJ1-3
d_gene: TRBD1
CDR3aa: CASSNRTGGFGNTIYF
CDR3nt: TGCGCCAGCAGTAATCGGACAGGGGGTTTTGGAAACACCATATATTTT

v_gene: TRBV9
abundance: .
j_gene: TRBJ1-3
d_gene: .
CDR3aa: CASSVSESSGNTIYF
CDR3nt: TGTGCCAGCAGCGTAAGCGAGAGCTCTGGAAACACCATATATTTT

v_gene: TRBV9
abundance: .
j_gene: TRBJ2-5
d_gene: .
CDR3aa: CASSVEGAETQYF
CDR3nt: TGTGCCAGCAGCGTAGAAGGGGCCGAGACCCAGTACTTC

v_gene: TRBV5-6
abundance: .
j_gene: TRBJ2-7
d_gene: TRBD1
CDR3aa: CASSSRDRGPSQYF
CDR3nt: TGTGCCAGCAGCTCCCGGGACAGGGGGCCCAGTCAGTACTTC

v_gene: TRBV6-7
abundance: .
j_gene: TRBJ1-4
d_gene: TRBD1
CDR3aa: CASSSGGNEKLFF
CDR3nt: TGTGCCAGCAGTTCAGGGGGCAATGAAAAACTGTTTTTT

v_gene: TRBV5-1
abundance: .
j_gene: TRBJ1-6
d_gene: TRBD1
CDR3aa: CASSLEGTGRSPLHF
CDR3nt: TGCGCCAGCAGCTTGGAAGGGACAGGGAGGTCACCCCTCCACTTT

v_gene: TRBV9
abundance: .
j_gene: TRBJ1-6
d_gene: TRBD1
CDR3aa: CASSPQGEYSPLHF
CDR3nt: TGTGCCAGCAGCCCACAGGGGGAGTATTCACCCCTCCACTTT

v_gene: TRBV27
abundance: .
j_gene: TRBJ2-7
d_gene: .
CDR3aa: CASSLSPTYEQYF
CDR3nt: TGTGCCAGCAGTTTATCCCCTACCTACGAGCAGTACTTC

v_gene: TRBV7-3
abundance: .
j_gene: TRBJ2-5
d_gene: .
CDR3aa: CASSLGAAQGETQYF
CDR3nt: TGTGCCAGCAGCTTAGGGGCCGCCCAGGGAGAGACCCAGTACTTC

v_gene: TRBV30
abundance: .
j_gene: TRBJ1-6
d_gene: TRBD1
CDR3aa: CACSRDSFGNSPLHF
CDR3nt: TGTGCCTGCTCCCGGGACAGCTTCGGCAATTCACCCCTCCACTTT

v_gene: TRBV7-9
abundance: .
j_gene: TRBJ1-5
d_gene: .
CDR3aa: CASSLDSDQPQHF
CDR3nt: TGTGCCAGCAGCTTAGACAGTGATCAGCCCCAGCATTTT

v_gene: TRBV5-1
abundance: .
j_gene: TRBJ1-4
d_gene: .
CDR3aa: CASSLGGWDEKLFF
CDR3nt: TGCGCCAGCAGCTTGGGAGGGTGGGATGAAAAACTGTTTTTT

v_gene: TRBV7-3
abundance: .
j_gene: TRBJ2-7
d_gene: TRBD2
CDR3aa: CASSLAGDSYEQYF
CDR3nt: TGTGCCAGCAGCTTAGCGGGGGACTCCTACGAGCAGTACTTC

v_gene: TRBV5-1
abundance: .
j_gene: TRBJ2-1
d_gene: .
CDR3aa: CASSFGAGIYNEQFF
CDR3nt: TGCGCCAGCAGCTTTGGGGCAGGGATATACAATGAGCAGTTCTTC

v_gene: TRBV5-1
abundance: .
j_gene: TRBJ1-5
d_gene: .
CDR3aa: CASSLQPNQPQHF
CDR3nt: TGCGCCAGCAGCTTACAGCCTAATCAGCCCCAGCATTTT

v_gene: TRBV18
abundance: .
j_gene: TRBJ1-3
d_gene: .
CDR3aa: CASSPLTRSGNTIYF
CDR3nt: TGTGCCAGCTCACCATTGACACGCTCTGGAAACACCATATATTTT

v_gene: TRBV19
abundance: .
j_gene: TRBJ2-1
d_gene: .
CDR3aa: CASRNLEGGLYNEQFF
CDR3nt: TGTGCCAGCCGGAACTTAGAGGGGGGGCTCTACAATGAGCAGTTCTTC

v_gene: TRBV30
abundance: .
j_gene: TRBJ2-5
d_gene: .
CDR3aa: CAWSFFGTSQETQYF
CDR3nt: TGTGCCTGGAGCTTTTTCGGGACTTCCCAAGAGACCCAGTACTTC

v_gene: TRBV7-8
abundance: few
j_gene: TRBJ2-1
d_gene: .
CDR3aa: CASSLPGVNEQFF
CDR3nt: TGTGCCAGCAGCTTACCCGGGGTTAATGAGCAGTTCTTC

v_gene: TRBV29-1
abundance: .
j_gene: TRBJ1-1
d_gene: TRBD1
CDR3aa: CTLGTASTEAFF
CDR3nt: TGCACCCTGGGGACAGCAAGCACTGAAGCTTTCTTT

v_gene: TRBV29-1
abundance: .
j_gene: TRBJ2-3
d_gene: TRBD2
CDR3aa: CSVTSGGNADTQYF
CDR3nt: TGCAGCGTAACTAGCGGGGGGAACGCAGATACGCAGTATTTT

v_gene: TRBV7-3
abundance: few
j_gene: TRBJ1-6
d_gene: TRBD1
CDR3aa: CASSFTSGTGGHSPLHF
CDR3nt: TGTGCCAGCAGCTTCACCTCCGGGACAGGGGGGCATTCACCCCTCCACTTT

v_gene: TRBV5-1
abundance: .
j_gene: TRBJ2-7
d_gene: TRBD1
CDR3aa: CASSWGQHENEQYF
CDR3nt: TGCGCCAGCAGCTGGGGACAGCACGAAAACGAGCAGTACTTC

v_gene: TRBV7-8
abundance: once
j_gene: TRBJ1-5
d_gene: .
CDR3aa: CASSLIGVDQPQHF
CDR3nt: TGTGCCAGCAGCTTAATCGGTGTAGATCAGCCCCAGCATTTT

v_gene: TRBV30
abundance: .
j_gene: TRBJ2-4
d_gene: TRBD1
CDR3aa: CAWSRGQGGAKNSQYF
CDR3nt: TGTGCCTGGAGTCGCGGACAGGGGGGGGCCAAAAACAGTCAGTACTTC

v_gene: TRBV5-1
abundance: .
j_gene: TRBJ2-1
d_gene: TRBD2
CDR3aa: CASFLGGSSYNEQFF
CDR3nt: TGCGCCAGCTTCCTCGGGGGGAGCTCCTACAATGAGCAGTTCTTC

v_gene: TRBV6-1
abundance: .
j_gene: TRBJ2-5
d_gene: .
CDR3aa: CASSEVGVPETQYF
CDR3nt: TGTGCCAGCAGTGAGGTAGGGGTCCCGGAGACCCAGTACTTC

v_gene: TRBV19
abundance: .
j_gene: TRBJ1-5
d_gene: TRBD1
CDR3aa: CASSSLTGKGTGPQHF
CDR3nt: TGTGCCAGTAGTTCATTAACAGGGAAGGGGACAGGACCCCAGCATTTT

v_gene: TRBV29-1
abundance: .
j_gene: TRBJ1-1
d_gene: .
CDR3aa: CSVGERFEAFF
CDR3nt: TGCAGCGTTGGGGAGAGATTTGAAGCTTTCTTT

v_gene: TRBV7-9
abundance: .
j_gene: TRBJ2-1
d_gene: TRBD1
CDR3aa: CASSSDRESSYNEQFF
CDR3nt: TGTGCCAGCAGCTCGGACAGGGAAAGCTCCTACAATGAGCAGTTCTTC

v_gene: TRBV9
abundance: .
j_gene: TRBJ2-1
d_gene: TRBD1
CDR3aa: CASSPRDRTNEQFF
CDR3nt: TGTGCCAGCAGCCCTCGGGACAGGACCAATGAGCAGTTCTTC

v_gene: TRBV7-9
abundance: .
j_gene: TRBJ1-2
d_gene: .
CDR3aa: CASSSWTPNYGYTF
CDR3nt: TGTGCCAGCAGCTCGTGGACACCGAACTATGGCTACACCTTC

v_gene: TRBV9
abundance: once
j_gene: TRBJ1-4
d_gene: .
CDR3aa: CASSVKMGEKLFF
CDR3nt: TGTGCCAGCAGCGTAAAGATGGGCGAAAAACTGTTTTTT

v_gene: TRBV21-1
abundance: few
j_gene: TRBJ2-1
d_gene: .
CDR3aa: CASSKESPGSLKSSYNEQFF
CDR3nt: TGTGCCAGCAGCAAAGAAAGTCCAGGGTCCCTCAAAAGCTCCTACAATGAGCAGTTCTTC

v_gene: TRBV5-8
abundance: few
j_gene: TRBJ1-5
d_gene: .
CDR3aa: CASSLQVGQPQHF
CDR3nt: TGTGCCAGCAGCTTGCAGGTAGGACAGCCCCAGCATTTT

v_gene: TRBV25-1
abundance: .
j_gene: TRBJ2-7
d_gene: .
CDR3aa: CASKAYRASEQYF
CDR3nt: TGTGCCAGCAAAGCGTACAGGGCCTCAGAGCAGTACTTC

v_gene: TRBV18
abundance: .
j_gene: TRBJ1-1
d_gene: .
CDR3aa: CASSPPSERNTEAFF
CDR3nt: TGTGCCAGCTCACCACCCTCAGAGCGTAACACTGAAGCTTTCTTT

v_gene: TRBV5-6
abundance: medium-sized
j_gene: TRBJ2-1
d_gene: TRBD2
CDR3aa: CASSFRGGASGEQFF
CDR3nt: TGTGCCAGCAGCTTCCGCGGGGGGGCCTCCGGTGAGCAGTTCTTC

v_gene: TRBV2
abundance: .
j_gene: TRBJ1-1
d_gene: TRBD1
CDR3aa: CASRRQGQMNTEAFF
CDR3nt: TGTGCCAGCAGGAGGCAGGGACAGATGAACACTGAAGCTTTCTTT

v_gene: TRBV2
abundance: .
j_gene: TRBJ2-2
d_gene: TRBD1
CDR3aa: CASGGQVHTGELFF
CDR3nt: TGTGCCAGCGGTGGACAGGTTCACACCGGGGAGCTGTTTTTT

v_gene: TRBV18
abundance: once
j_gene: TRBJ1-3
d_gene: TRBD1
CDR3aa: CASSPPGQQGNTIYF
CDR3nt: TGTGCCAGCTCACCCCCGGGACAGCAGGGAAACACCATATATTTT

v_gene: TRBV5-1
abundance: .
j_gene: TRBJ2-6
d_gene: TRBD1
CDR3aa: CASARTGQTSSGANVLTF
CDR3nt: TGCGCCAGCGCGCGAACGGGACAGACTTCCTCTGGGGCCAACGTCCTGACTTTC

v_gene: TRBV5-1
abundance: .
j_gene: TRBJ1-5
d_gene: .
CDR3aa: CASSLAGDGPQHF
CDR3nt: TGCGCCAGCAGCTTGGCAGGGGATGGTCCCCAGCATTTT

v_gene: TRBV28
abundance: .
j_gene: TRBJ1-2
d_gene: TRBD1
CDR3aa: CASTRTGGGYTF
CDR3nt: TGTGCCAGCACCCGGACAGGGGGTGGCTACACCTTC

v_gene: TRBV5-1
abundance: .
j_gene: TRBJ2-3
d_gene: .
CDR3aa: CASSSSGSFTDTQYF
CDR3nt: TGCGCCAGCAGTTCCTCCGGGAGCTTCACAGATACGCAGTATTTT